The 4 T cell receptor beta chains below come from one sample, sequenced in a study of identical twins. TCRdb processed the 5' RACE reads anew with MiXCR; each CDR3 protein has one entry. The sample shows around 690,000 distinct CDR3 sequences, 21% of them seen only once. These data are also associated with another study on T cells expressing NK-cell markers.

The specimen was PBMCs. The receptors were sampled from a woman aged 18 to 35 in good health.

The chain joins TRBV5-6 to TRBJ2-6; TRBD1 matches at 8 bases. The CDR3 has 18 residues. Unmatched junction bases numbered 8, after V lost 0 bases and J lost 3 bases. The germline V gene encodes CDR1 SGHDT and CDR2 YYEEEE. As DNA, the CDR3 is TGTGCCAGCAGCTTGGGGACAGGGCGAGAGCATGGGGCCAACGTCCTGACTTTC. This sequence encodes CASSLGTGREHGANVLTF.

This rearrangement joins TRBV20-1 to TRBJ2-5; the D call may be TRBD1 or TRBD2 (6 bases each). CDR1 is DFQATT and CDR2 is SNEGSKA in the germline V gene (reference sequence). This CDR3 is built from 13 residues. Trimming left V 3 bases short and J 6 bases short, with 14 bases between. The CDR3 loop is CSASWQGRKTQYF. CDR3 bases: TGCAGTGCTAGTTGGCAGGGGAGGAAGACCCAGTACTTC.

The chain uses TRBV12-3 or TRBV12-4 and TRBJ2-1; 7 bases are shared with TRBD2. Trimming removed 5 bases from V and 6 bases from J; junction bases left unmatched: 16. The CDR3 has 17 amino acids. The CDR3 region has the DNA TGTGCCAGCAGTCCCCTGGGGGGGAGCGGGCCACTCAATGAGCAGTTCTTC. It yields the protein CASSPLGGSGPLNEQFF.

A few counts support this clonotype. The chain carries TRBV20-1 and TRBJ2-1; 8 nucleotides align to TRBD2. CDR1 DFQATT and CDR2 SNEGSKA come from the germline V gene (reference sequence). V lost 6 bases to trimming and J lost 4 bases; unmatched junction nucleotides: 8. The CDR3 consists of 14 residues. The CDR3 spells CSALSGGPYNEQFF. In nucleotides, the CDR3 is TGCAGTGCCTTAAGCGGGGGCCCGTACAATGAGCAGTTCTTC.